The T cell receptor (beta chain) under discussion was sequenced for a study of blood T cell repertoires in COVID-19. The wider study: Acute and convalescent COVID-19 samples came from the United States, Italy and Spain.

Method: immunoSEQ multiplex PCR; TCRdb's copy keeps in-frame clones and lacks some. The sample consists of tens of thousands of clones, approximately 86% of them appearing once. This clone turned up a few times. Germline assignment: CDR1 MGHRA and CDR2 YSYEKL. The V gene end was trimmed by 0 bases and the J gene end by 3 bases; junction bases not matched to a gene: 13. CDR3 length equals 19 residues. The J gene is TRBJ1-2, the V gene TRBV4-1; TRBD1 matches 10 bases. Sequencing used peripheral blood. This TCR derives from a human donor with acute or convalescent COVID-19. The donor label of this sample is uncertain. The CDR3 DNA sequence: TGCGCCAGCAGCCAAGACTGGGCAGGGACAGGGGATCCGGACTATGGCTACACCTTC. Residues: CASSQDWAGTGDPDYGYTF.